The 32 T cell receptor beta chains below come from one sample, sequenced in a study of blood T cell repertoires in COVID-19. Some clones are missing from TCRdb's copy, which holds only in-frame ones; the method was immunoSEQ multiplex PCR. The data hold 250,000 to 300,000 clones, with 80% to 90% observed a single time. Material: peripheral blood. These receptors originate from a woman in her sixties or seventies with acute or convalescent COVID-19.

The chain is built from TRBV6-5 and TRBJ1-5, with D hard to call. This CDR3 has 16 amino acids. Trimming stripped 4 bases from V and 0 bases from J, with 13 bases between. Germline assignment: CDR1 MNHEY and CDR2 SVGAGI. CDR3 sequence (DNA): TGTGCCAGCAGTTCTAATTTCAGGCCTAGCAATCAGCCCCAGCATTTT. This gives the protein CASSSNFRPSNQPQHF.

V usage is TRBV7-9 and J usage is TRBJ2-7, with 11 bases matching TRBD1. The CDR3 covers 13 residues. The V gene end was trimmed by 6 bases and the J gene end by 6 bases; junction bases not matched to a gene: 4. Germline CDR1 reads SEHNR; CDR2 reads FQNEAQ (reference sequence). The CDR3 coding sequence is TGTGCCAGCAGTTACGGGACAGGGGGCGAGCAGTACTTC. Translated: CASSYGTGGEQYF.

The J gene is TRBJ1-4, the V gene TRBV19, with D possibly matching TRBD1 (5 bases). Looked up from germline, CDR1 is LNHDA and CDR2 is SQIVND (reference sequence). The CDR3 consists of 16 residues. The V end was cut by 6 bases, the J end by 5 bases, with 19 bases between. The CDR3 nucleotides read TGTGCCAGTAGAGAGCGGGGGATAGGGAGGAATGAAAAACTGTTTTTT. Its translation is CASRERGIGRNEKLFF.

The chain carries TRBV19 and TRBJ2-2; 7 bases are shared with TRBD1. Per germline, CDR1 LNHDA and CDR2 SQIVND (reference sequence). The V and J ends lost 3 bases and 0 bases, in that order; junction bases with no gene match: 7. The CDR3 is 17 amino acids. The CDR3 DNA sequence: TGTGCCAGTAGTATCCGGACAGGAACTACGAACACCGGGGAGCTGTTTTTT. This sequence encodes CASSIRTGTTNTGELFF.

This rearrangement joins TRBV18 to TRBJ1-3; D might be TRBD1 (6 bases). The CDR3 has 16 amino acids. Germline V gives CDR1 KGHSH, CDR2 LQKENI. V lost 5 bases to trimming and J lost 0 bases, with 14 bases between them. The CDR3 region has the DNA TGTGCCAGCTCAGACCGGACAGCCGACTCTGGAAACACCATATATTTT. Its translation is CASSDRTADSGNTIYF.

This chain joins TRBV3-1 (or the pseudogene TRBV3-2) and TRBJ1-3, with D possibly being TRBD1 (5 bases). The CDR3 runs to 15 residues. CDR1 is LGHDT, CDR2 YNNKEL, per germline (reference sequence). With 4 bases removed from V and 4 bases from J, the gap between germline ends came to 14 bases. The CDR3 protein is CASSRDRGYGNTIYF. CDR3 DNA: TGTGCCAGCAGCCGAGATAGGGGTTACGGAAACACCATATATTTT.

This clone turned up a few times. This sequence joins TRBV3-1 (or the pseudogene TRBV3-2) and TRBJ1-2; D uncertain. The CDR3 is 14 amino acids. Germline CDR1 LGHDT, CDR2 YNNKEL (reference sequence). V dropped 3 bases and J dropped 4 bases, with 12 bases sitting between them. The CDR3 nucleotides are TGTGCCAGCAGCCACGACTTCGGTACCTATGGCTACACCTTC. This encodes CASSHDFGTYGYTF.

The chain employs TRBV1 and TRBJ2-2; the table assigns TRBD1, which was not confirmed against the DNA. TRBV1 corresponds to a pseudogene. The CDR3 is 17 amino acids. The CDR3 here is CTSSQGGTGLSIGELFF. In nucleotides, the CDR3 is TGCACCAGCAGCCAAGGGGGGACAGGGTTATCAATCGGGGAGCTGTTTTTT.

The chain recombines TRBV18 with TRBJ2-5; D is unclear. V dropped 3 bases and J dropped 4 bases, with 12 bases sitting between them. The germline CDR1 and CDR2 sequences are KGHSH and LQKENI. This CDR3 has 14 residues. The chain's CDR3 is CASSPRHYGETQYF. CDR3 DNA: TGTGCCAGCTCACCCCGGCACTATGGAGAGACCCAGTACTTC. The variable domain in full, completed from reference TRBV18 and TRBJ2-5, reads NAGVMQNPRHLVRRRGQEARLRCSPMKGHSHVYWYRQLPEEGLKFMVYLQKENIIDESGMPKERFSAEFPKEGPSILRIQQVVRGDSAAYFCASSPRHYGETQYFGPGTRLLVL.

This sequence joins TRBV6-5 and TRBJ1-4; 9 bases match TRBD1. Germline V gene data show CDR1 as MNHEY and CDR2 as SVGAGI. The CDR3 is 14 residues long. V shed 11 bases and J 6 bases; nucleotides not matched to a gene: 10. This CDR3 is CAATNRDRDEKLFF. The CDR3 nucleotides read TGTGCCGCAACCAACCGGGACAGGGATGAAAAACTGTTTTTT.

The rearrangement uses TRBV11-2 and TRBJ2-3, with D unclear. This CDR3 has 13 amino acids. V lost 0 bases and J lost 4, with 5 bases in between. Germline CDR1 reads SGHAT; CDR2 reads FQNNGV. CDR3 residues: CASSLDRADTQYF. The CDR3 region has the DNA TGTGCCAGCAGCTTAGATCGGGCAGATACGCAGTATTTT.

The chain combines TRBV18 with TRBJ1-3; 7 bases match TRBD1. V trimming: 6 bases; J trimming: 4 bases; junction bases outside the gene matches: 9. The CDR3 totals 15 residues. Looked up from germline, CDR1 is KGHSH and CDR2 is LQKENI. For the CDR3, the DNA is TGTGCCAGCTCGCCGACAGGGAACGACGGAAACACCATATATTTT. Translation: CASSPTGNDGNTIYF.

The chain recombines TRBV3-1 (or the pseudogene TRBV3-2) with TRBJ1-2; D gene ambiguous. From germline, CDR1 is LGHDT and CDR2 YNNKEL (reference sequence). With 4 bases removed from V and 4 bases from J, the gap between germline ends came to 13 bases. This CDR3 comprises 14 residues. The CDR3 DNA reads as TGTGCCAGCAGCCCCGGACTGGCGGCCTATGGCTACACCTTC. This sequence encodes CASSPGLAAYGYTF.

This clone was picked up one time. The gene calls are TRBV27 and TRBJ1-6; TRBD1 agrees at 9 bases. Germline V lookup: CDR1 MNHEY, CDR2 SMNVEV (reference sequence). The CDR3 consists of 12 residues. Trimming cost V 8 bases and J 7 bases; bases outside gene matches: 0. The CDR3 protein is CASGQGNSPLHF. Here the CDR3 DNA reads TGTGCCAGCGGACAGGGGAATTCACCCCTCCACTTT.

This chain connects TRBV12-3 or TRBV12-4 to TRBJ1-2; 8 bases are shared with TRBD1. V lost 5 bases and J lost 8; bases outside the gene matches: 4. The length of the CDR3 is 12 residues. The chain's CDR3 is CASSRTGRGYTF. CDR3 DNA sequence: TGTGCCAGCAGTAGGACAGGGCGGGGCTACACCTTC.

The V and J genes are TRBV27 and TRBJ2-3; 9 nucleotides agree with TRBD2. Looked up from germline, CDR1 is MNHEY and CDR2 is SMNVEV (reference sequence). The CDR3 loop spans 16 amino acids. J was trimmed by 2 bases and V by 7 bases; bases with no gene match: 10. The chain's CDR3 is CASKTNSGGHTDTQYF. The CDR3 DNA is TGTGCCAGCAAGACGAATAGCGGGGGACACACAGATACGCAGTATTTT.

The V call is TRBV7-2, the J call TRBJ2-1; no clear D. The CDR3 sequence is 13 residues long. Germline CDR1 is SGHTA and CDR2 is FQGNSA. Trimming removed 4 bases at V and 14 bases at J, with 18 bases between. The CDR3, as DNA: TGTGCCAGCAGCTCCGAGGCGGCGCGGCCCAAGTTCTTC. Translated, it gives CASSSEAARPKFF.

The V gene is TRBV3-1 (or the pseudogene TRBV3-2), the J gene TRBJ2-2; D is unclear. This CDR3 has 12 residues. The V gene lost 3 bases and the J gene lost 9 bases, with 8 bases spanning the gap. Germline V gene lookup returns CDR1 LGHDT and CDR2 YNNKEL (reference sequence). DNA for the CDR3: TGTGCCAGCAGCCAGAGAGAGAGGGAGCTGTTTTTT. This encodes CASSQRERELFF.

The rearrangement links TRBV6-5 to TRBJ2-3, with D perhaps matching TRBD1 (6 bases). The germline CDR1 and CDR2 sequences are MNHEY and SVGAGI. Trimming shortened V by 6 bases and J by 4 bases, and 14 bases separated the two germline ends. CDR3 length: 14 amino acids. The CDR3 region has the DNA TGTGCCAGCAGGACGACAGGTTTTGCAGATACGCAGTATTTT. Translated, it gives CASRTTGFADTQYF.

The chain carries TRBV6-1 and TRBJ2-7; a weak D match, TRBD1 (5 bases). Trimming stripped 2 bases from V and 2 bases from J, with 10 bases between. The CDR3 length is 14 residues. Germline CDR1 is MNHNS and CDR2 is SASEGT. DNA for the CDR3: TGTGCCAGCAGTGAACTCAGGGCCCCCTACGAGCAGTACTTC. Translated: CASSELRAPYEQYF.

The CDR3 DNA sequence: TGTGCCAGCACTTTCGGGGGATCTGAAGCTTTCTTT. It specifies CASTFGGSEAFF. The V gene is TRBV6-6, the J gene TRBJ1-1, with a possible D match to TRBD1 (5 bases). This CDR3 has 12 residues. Germline V lookup: CDR1 MNHNY, CDR2 SVGAGI (reference sequence). Trimming shortened V by 7 bases and J by 6 bases, and 12 bases separated the two germline ends.

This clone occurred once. CDR3: CASSQGQGAGTGELFF. The CDR3 coding sequence is TGCGCCAGCAGCCAAGGCCAGGGGGCAGGCACCGGGGAGCTGTTTTTT. This chain uses TRBV4-1 with TRBJ2-2; TRBD1 matches 8 bases. This CDR3 comprises 16 residues. Germline V gene data show CDR1 as MGHRA and CDR2 as YSYEKL. V lost 1 base, J lost 4 bases, and 5 bases stayed unmatched.

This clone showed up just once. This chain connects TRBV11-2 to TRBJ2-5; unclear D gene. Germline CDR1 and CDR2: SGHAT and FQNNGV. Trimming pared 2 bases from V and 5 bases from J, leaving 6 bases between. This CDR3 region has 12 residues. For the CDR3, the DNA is TGTGCCAGCAGCTTATCCGGGGAGACCCAGTACTTC. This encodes CASSLSGETQYF.

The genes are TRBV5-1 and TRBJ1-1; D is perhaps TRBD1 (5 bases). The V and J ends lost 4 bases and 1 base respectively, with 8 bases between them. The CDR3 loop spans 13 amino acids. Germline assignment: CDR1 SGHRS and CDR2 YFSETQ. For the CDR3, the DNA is TGCGCCAGCAGCAACGACAGGAACACTGAAGCTTTCTTT. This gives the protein CASSNDRNTEAFF. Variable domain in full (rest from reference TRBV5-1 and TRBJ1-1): KAGVTQTPRYLIKTRGQQVTLSCSPISGHRSVSWYQQTPGQGLQFLFEYFSETQRNKGNFPGRFSGRQFSNSRSEMNVSTLELGDSALYLCASSNDRNTEAFFGQGTRLTVV.

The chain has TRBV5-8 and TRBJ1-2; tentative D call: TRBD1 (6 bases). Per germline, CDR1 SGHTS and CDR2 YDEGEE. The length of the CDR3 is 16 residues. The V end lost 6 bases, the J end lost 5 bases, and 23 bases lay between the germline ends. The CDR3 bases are TGTGCCAGCACCCCAAGGGGGTCACTTCGAAAATATGGCTACACCTTC. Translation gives CASTPRGSLRKYGYTF. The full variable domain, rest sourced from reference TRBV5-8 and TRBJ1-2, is EAGVTQSPTHLIKTRGQQATLRCSPISGHTSVYWYQQALGLGLQFLLWYDEGEERNRGNFPPRFSGRQFPNYSSELNVNALELEDSALYLCASTPRGSLRKYGYTFGSGTRLTVV.

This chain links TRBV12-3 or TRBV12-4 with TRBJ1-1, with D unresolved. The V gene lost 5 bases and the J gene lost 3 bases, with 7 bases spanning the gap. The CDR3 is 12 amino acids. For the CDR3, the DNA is TGTGCCAGCAGTATAAGCTACACTGAAGCTTTCTTT. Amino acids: CASSISYTEAFF.

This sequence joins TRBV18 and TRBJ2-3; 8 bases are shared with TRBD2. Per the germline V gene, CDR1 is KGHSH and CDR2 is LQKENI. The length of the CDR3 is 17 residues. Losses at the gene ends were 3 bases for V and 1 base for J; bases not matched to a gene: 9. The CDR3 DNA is TGTGCCAGCTCACCCCCCCAGGGGCGGGGGGGCACAGATACGCAGTATTTT. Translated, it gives CASSPPQGRGGTDTQYF. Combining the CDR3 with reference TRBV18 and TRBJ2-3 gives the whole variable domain NAGVMQNPRHLVRRRGQEARLRCSPMKGHSHVYWYRQLPEEGLKFMVYLQKENIIDESGMPKERFSAEFPKEGPSILRIQQVVRGDSAAYFCASSPPQGRGGTDTQYFGPGTRLTVL.

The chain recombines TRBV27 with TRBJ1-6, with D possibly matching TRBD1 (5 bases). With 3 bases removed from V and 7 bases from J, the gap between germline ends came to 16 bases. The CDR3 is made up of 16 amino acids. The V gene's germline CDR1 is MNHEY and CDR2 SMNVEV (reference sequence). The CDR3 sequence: CASSFYGGVFNSPLHF. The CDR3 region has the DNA TGTGCCAGCAGTTTCTATGGGGGGGTCTTCAATTCACCCCTCCACTTT.

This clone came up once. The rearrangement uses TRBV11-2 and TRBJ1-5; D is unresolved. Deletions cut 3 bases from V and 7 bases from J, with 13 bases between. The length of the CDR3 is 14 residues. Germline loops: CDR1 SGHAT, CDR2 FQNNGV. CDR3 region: CASSFFGEEQPQHF. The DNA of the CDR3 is TGTGCCAGCAGCTTTTTCGGAGAAGAGCAGCCCCAGCATTTT. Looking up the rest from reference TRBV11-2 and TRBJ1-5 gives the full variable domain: EAGVAQSPRYKIIEKRQSVAFWCNPISGHATLYWYQQILGQGPKLLIQFQNNGVVDDSQLPKDRFSAERLKGVDSTLKIQPAKLEDSAVYLCASSFFGEEQPQHFGDGTRLSIL.

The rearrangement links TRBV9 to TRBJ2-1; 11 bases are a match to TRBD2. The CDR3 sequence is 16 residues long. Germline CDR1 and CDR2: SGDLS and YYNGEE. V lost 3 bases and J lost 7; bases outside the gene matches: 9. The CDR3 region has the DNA TGTGCCAGCAGCGCACTAGCGGGGGCGGGTATGAATGAGCAGTTCTTC. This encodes CASSALAGAGMNEQFF.

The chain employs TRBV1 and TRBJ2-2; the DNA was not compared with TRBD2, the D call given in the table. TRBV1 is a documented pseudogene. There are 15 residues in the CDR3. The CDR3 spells CTSDEAARNTGELFF. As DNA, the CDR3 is TGCACCAGCGACGAGGCTGCCCGAAACACCGGGGAGCTGTTTTTT.

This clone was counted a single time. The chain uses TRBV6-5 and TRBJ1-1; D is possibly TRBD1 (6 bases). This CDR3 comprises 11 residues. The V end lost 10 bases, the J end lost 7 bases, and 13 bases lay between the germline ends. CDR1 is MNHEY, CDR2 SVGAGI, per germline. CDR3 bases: TGTGCCACTCCAGGGGCGGTTGAAGCTTTCTTT. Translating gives CATPGAVEAFF.